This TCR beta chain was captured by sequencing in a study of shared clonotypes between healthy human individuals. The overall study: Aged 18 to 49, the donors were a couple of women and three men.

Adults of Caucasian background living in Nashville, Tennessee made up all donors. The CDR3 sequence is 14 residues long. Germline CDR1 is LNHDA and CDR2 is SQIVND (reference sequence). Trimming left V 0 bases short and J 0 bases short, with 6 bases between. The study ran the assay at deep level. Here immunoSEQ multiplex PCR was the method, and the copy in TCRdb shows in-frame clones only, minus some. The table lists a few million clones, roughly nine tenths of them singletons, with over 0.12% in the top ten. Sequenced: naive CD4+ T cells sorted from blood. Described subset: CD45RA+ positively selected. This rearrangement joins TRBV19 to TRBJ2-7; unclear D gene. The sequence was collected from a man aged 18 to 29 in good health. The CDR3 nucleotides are TGTGCCAGTAGTATAGATCAGAACTCCTACGAGCAGTACTTC. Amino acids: CASSIDQNSYEQYF.